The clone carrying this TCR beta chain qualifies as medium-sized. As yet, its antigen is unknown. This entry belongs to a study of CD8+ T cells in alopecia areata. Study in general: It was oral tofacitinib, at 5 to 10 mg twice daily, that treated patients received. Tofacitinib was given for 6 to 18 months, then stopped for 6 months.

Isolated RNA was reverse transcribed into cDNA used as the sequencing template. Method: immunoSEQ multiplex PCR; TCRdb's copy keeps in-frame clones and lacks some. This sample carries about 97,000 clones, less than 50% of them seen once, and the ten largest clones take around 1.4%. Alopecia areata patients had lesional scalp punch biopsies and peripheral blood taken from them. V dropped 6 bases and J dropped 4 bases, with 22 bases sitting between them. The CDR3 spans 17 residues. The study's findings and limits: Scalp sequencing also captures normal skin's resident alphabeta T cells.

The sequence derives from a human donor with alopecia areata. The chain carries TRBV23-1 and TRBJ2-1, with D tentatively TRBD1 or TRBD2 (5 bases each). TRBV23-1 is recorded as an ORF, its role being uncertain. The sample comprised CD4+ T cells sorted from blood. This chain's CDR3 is CASSDRVNRETYNEQFF. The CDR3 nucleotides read TGCGCCAGCAGCGACAGAGTCAACCGGGAAACTTACAATGAGCAGTTCTTC.